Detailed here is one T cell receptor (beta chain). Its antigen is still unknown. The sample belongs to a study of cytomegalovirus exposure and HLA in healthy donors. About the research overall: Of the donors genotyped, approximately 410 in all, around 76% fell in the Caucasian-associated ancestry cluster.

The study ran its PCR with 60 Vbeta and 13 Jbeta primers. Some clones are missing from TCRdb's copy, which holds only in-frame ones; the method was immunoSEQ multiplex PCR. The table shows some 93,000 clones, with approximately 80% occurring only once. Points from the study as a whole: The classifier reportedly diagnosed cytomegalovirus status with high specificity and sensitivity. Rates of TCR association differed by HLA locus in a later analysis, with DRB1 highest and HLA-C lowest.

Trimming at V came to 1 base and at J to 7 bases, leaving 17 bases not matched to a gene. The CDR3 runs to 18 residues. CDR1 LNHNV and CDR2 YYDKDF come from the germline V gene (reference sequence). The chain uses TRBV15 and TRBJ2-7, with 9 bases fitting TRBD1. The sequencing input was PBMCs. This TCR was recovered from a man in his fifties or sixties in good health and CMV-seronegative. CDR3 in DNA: TGTGCCACCAGCAGAGCGGGCCCTGGACAGGGGTCCGTGGGTGAGCAGTACTTC. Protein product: CATSRAGPGQGSVGEQYF.